Given below is one T cell receptor beta chain in context. Its antigen is undetermined. This sample stems from a study of CD8+CD57+ T cells in acquired aplastic anemia. Overall study results and limits: Significant differences in CD8+ Simpson's diversity were not observed between patients and controls.

Investigators profiled TCR beta VDJ and CDR3 from genomic DNA template. TCRdb called the reads again in MiXCR, with one record for every CDR3 protein. The profile shows around 170,000 distinct CDR3 sequences, 48% of them singletons. Germline lookup yields CDR1 MNHEY and CDR2 SVGAGI. The CDR3 covers 16 residues. Trimming removed 2 bases from V and 4 bases from J; junction bases left unmatched: 10. Patients who underwent sequencing had shown CD8+CD57+ cell expansion by flow cytometry. Severe acquired aplastic anemia affected all patients. The sequencing input was sorted CD4+, CD8+, or CD8+CD57+ T cells (not recorded which) from PBMCs. This chain links TRBV6-5 with TRBJ2-7, with 8 nucleotides matching TRBD1. The clonotype was recovered from a human donor with aplastic anemia. In DNA form, the CDR3 reads TGTGCCAGCAGTTACGCCCATGACAGGGGTCGGTACGAGCAGTACTTC. Translated: CASSYAHDRGRYEQYF.